A selection of T cell receptor beta chains follows, all from one sample in a study of blood T cell repertoires in COVID-19. TCRdb's table, derived via immunoSEQ multiplex PCR, lists solely in-frame clones and lacks some. The sample has 100,000 to 150,000 clones, under 85% seen once; the top ten hold roughly 12%. Sequencing input: peripheral blood. These receptors were collected from a man aged 55 to 69 with acute or convalescent COVID-19. Both conserved end residues are part of each CDR3. Part of the rows lack a size; the others show once, few, many or a class for expanded clones.

- TRBV18 CASSQGLAGEGEQFF
- TRBV3-1/TRBV3-2 CASGSPSLGANVLTF
- TRBV19 CASSRLAGDTQYF
- TRBV6-5 CATGQGDNQPQHF
- TRBV7-9 CASSLGSSMNTEAFF
few TRBV19 CASSLGTSPETQYF
- TRBV18 CASSQGAGYGYTF
- TRBV7-9 CASSFGGGTDTQYF
- TRBV7-9 CASSLGPGGNYGYTF
- TRBV6-6 CASSYSTSGETQYF
- TRBV5-8 CASSEPPSGKRLINTGELFF
- TRBV3-1/TRBV3-2 CASGRGDYGYTF
- TRBV7-3 CASGLAGAGGELFF
- TRBV30 CAWSGGQGRYNEQFF
- TRBV25-1 CASSHGSGRGEQYF
- TRBV9 CASSVGGSGYNEQFF
- TRBV27 CASSPLAGGLIEQFF
- TRBV12-3/TRBV12-4 CASSSLLVQQFF
- TRBV2 CASSDLTSGIRYF
- TRBV27 CASSLRETYNSPLHF
once TRBV28 CASSPPGAKGNTIYF
- TRBV9 CASSFRDSGSRNTQYF
- TRBV6-1 CASSELAGGSDTQYF